These T cell receptor beta chains were read from a single sample in a study of blood T cell repertoires in COVID-19. Some clones are missing from TCRdb's copy, which holds only in-frame ones; the method was immunoSEQ multiplex PCR. Of around 65,000 clones detected, around 80% appear once; the ten largest clones hold approximately 14%. Sequenced sample: peripheral blood. The origin of the receptors is an elderly man with acute or convalescent COVID-19. Each CDR3 is given with its conserved first and last residue. Fields, in order: V gene, clone size, D gene, J gene, CDR3 DNA, CDR3 protein. D genes are given only for firm matches. A row's size may be missing; if present it is once, few, many or a size class.

v_gene: TRBV7-8; abundance: .; d_gene: TRBD1; j_gene: TRBJ2-3; CDR3nt: TGTGCCAGCAGCCTGCTCCGGGACAGCAACTCTCGGGATACGCAGTATTTT; CDR3aa: CASSLLRDSNSRDTQYF
v_gene: TRBV2; abundance: .; d_gene: TRBD1; j_gene: TRBJ1-4; CDR3nt: TGTGCCAGCAGTATCGACAGGGGAAGTGAAAAACTGTTTTTT; CDR3aa: CASSIDRGSEKLFF
v_gene: TRBV6-5; abundance: once; d_gene: .; j_gene: TRBJ2-2; CDR3nt: TGTGCCAGCAAACGGACAGAGGCCACCGGGGAGCTGTTTTTT; CDR3aa: CASKRTEATGELFF
v_gene: TRBV19; abundance: .; d_gene: TRBD2; j_gene: TRBJ2-2; CDR3nt: TGTGCCAGTAGCTCCTTGGGGGGGAGGGACACCGGGGAGCTGTTTTTT; CDR3aa: CASSSLGGRDTGELFF
v_gene: TRBV28; abundance: .; d_gene: TRBD1; j_gene: TRBJ2-2; CDR3nt: TGTGCCAGCAGTCTAAGGGGGACAGGGGGGCCCGGGGAGCTGTTTTTT; CDR3aa: CASSLRGTGGPGELFF
v_gene: TRBV5-5; abundance: .; d_gene: TRBD2; j_gene: TRBJ2-7; CDR3nt: TGTGCCAGCAGCTTGGGGTTAGCGGGAGCTCGGGAGCAGTACTTC; CDR3aa: CASSLGLAGAREQYF
v_gene: TRBV27; abundance: .; d_gene: .; j_gene: TRBJ2-1; CDR3nt: TGTGCCAGCAGTGCGGACAGAAGCTCCTACAATGAGCAGTTCTTC; CDR3aa: CASSADRSSYNEQFF
v_gene: TRBV25-1; abundance: .; d_gene: .; j_gene: TRBJ1-1; CDR3nt: TGTGCCAGCACGAACGCCAGAGGTGAAGCTTTCTTT; CDR3aa: CASTNARGEAFF
v_gene: TRBV28; abundance: .; d_gene: .; j_gene: TRBJ2-7; CDR3nt: TGTGCCAGCAGCCTAGTAGGTCAGCACTACGAGCAGTACTTC; CDR3aa: CASSLVGQHYEQYF
v_gene: TRBV7-9; abundance: few; d_gene: TRBD2; j_gene: TRBJ2-1; CDR3nt: TGTGCCAGCAGCATAAGCGGGGGGGCCTACAATGAGCAGTTCTTC; CDR3aa: CASSISGGAYNEQFF
v_gene: TRBV9; abundance: .; d_gene: TRBD2; j_gene: TRBJ2-7; CDR3nt: TGTGCCAGCAGCCCAAGGGGGGAGCTAGCGGGTGAGCAGTACTTC; CDR3aa: CASSPRGELAGEQYF
v_gene: TRBV5-1; abundance: many; d_gene: TRBD2; j_gene: TRBJ2-1; CDR3nt: TGCGCCAGCCACGTAGGGACTAGCTTCTACAATGAGCAGTTCTTC; CDR3aa: CASHVGTSFYNEQFF
v_gene: TRBV27; abundance: once; d_gene: TRBD2; j_gene: TRBJ2-1; CDR3nt: TGTGCCAGCTGGGTAGCGGGCTTCTCCTACAATGAGCAGTTCTTC; CDR3aa: CASWVAGFSYNEQFF
v_gene: TRBV29-1; abundance: .; d_gene: .; j_gene: TRBJ2-7; CDR3nt: TGCAGCGCTCTGGGGGGGGCCTTGACCTCCTCCTACGAGCAGTACTTC; CDR3aa: CSALGGALTSSYEQYF
v_gene: TRBV5-1; abundance: once; d_gene: .; j_gene: TRBJ2-2; CDR3nt: TGCGCCAGCAGCTTCTTACAGGGGAGGACCGGGGAGCTGTTTTTT; CDR3aa: CASSFLQGRTGELFF
v_gene: TRBV7-2; abundance: .; d_gene: TRBD1; j_gene: TRBJ1-4; CDR3nt: TGTGCCAGCAGCTTAGTTGCGGACAGGGGTGAAAAACTGTTTTTT; CDR3aa: CASSLVADRGEKLFF
v_gene: TRBV15; abundance: .; d_gene: TRBD1; j_gene: TRBJ1-4; CDR3nt: TGTGCCACCAGCGGGTACGGACGGGGACAGAGGAATGAAAAACTGTTTTTT; CDR3aa: CATSGYGRGQRNEKLFF
v_gene: TRBV9; abundance: .; d_gene: .; j_gene: TRBJ2-3; CDR3nt: TGTGCCAGCAGCGTAGGCCCAGCGGCTAGCACAGATACGCAGTATTTT; CDR3aa: CASSVGPAASTDTQYF
v_gene: TRBV5-1; abundance: .; d_gene: TRBD2; j_gene: TRBJ2-7; CDR3nt: TGCGCCAGCAGCTTGACAGCGGGAATAGGCCACGAGCAGTACTTC; CDR3aa: CASSLTAGIGHEQYF
v_gene: TRBV7-3; abundance: .; d_gene: .; j_gene: TRBJ2-3; CDR3nt: TGTGCCAGCAGCTTACTGGGCAGGGGCATCCTAGATACGCAGTATTTT; CDR3aa: CASSLLGRGILDTQYF